This T cell receptor (beta chain) emerged from a study of shared T cell receptors in the human thymus. Sequenced by immunoSEQ multiplex PCR; TCRdb stores in-frame clones only, minus some. The data show some 700,000 clones, roughly 90% seen once. CDR1 and CDR2 from the germline V gene are MGHRA and YSYEKL. The CDR3 has 16 amino acids. Trimming took off 4 bases at V and 4 bases at J, with 16 bases between the two ends. This same sample was also taken into another study, of human thymus T cells. That report notes: The sample donors, healthy Finnish infants, were having corrective surgery for congenital heart defects. In corrective heart surgery, resections were taken, and these provided the thymus tissue. Blood and thymic repertoires both appeared biased in V and J gene usage. Thymic repertoires overlap heavily among unrelated individuals, related research has reported.

The rearrangement joins TRBV4-1 to TRBJ2-2, with D possibly TRBD1 on 6 matching bases. The TCR originated in a boy under three years old with a congenital heart defect. The sequencing sample was made of thymocytes. Written as DNA, the CDR3 is TGCGCCAGCAGCCTTTGGGACCACAGGGCCACCGGGGAGCTGTTTTTT. This gives the protein CASSLWDHRATGELFF.